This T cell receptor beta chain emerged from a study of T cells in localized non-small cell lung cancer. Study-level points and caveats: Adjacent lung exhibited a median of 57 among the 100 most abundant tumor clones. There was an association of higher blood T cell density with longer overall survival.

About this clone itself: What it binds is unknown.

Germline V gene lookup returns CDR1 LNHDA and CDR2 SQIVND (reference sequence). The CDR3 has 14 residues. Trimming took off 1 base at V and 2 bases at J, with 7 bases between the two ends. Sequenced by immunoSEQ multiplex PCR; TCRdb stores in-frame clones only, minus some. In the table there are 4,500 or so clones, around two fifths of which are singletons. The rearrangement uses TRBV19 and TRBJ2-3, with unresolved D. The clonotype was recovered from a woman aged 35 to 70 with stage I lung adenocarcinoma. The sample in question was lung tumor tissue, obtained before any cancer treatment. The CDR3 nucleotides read TGTGCCAGTAGTATAGGGCCGCCCACAGATACGCAGTATTTT. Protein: CASSIGPPTDTQYF.